Presented here are 11 T cell receptor beta chains from one specimen sequenced in a study of blood T cells in healthy people across ages. Through a sample-barcoded 5' primer and a J-beta primer mix, a second PCR was run for 7 to 11 cycles. TCRdb independently ran MiXCR on the 5' RACE reads; one entry per CDR3 protein. The table lists 730,000 or so distinct CDR3 sequences, 35% to 50% of them singletons. The sequencing input was blood. The source is a man older than 75 in good health.

This clonotype was counted at least ten times. The chain couples TRBV29-1 to TRBJ2-5; 8 positions match TRBD2. In germline, CDR1 is SQVTM, CDR2 ANQGSEA. Trimming took 2 bases from V and 5 from J; bases not matched to a gene: 10. The CDR3 runs 15 residues. In DNA, the CDR3 is TGCAGCGTTGAATACCGGGGGGGCCGTCGCGAGACCCAGTACTTC. Protein product: CSVEYRGGRRETQYF.

The V gene is TRBV29-1, the J gene TRBJ2-3, with 10 bases aligning to TRBD2. The CDR3 runs 14 residues. Germline trimming cut 6 bases from V and 2 bases from J; bases unmatched to any gene: 5. Germline CDR1 is SQVTM and CDR2 is ANQGSEA. CDR3 in DNA: TGCAGCGTCAACGGACTAGCGGCCACAGATACGCAGTATTTT. Amino acid sequence: CSVNGLAATDTQYF.

The chain employs TRBV4-3 and TRBJ2-1; D perhaps matches TRBD1 (5 bases). CDR1 LGHNA and CDR2 YSLEER come from the germline V gene. Trimming removed 1 base from V and 5 bases from J, with 15 bases in between. CDR3 length: 16 residues. CDR3 loop: CASSQAPPMGHNEQFF. In DNA, the CDR3 is TGCGCCAGCAGCCAAGCTCCCCCAATGGGGCACAATGAGCAGTTCTTC.

This sequence joins TRBV14 and TRBJ2-7, with D possibly TRBD2 on 5 matching bases. The CDR3 covers 17 residues. Per germline, CDR1 SGHDN and CDR2 FVKESK. The V end lost 4 bases, the J end lost 7 bases, and 26 bases lay between the germline ends. CDR3 residues: CASSRLRGSSSYNEQYF. The DNA of the CDR3 is TGTGCCAGCAGCCGTCTTCGGGGTTCCAGCTCCTACAATGAGCAGTACTTC.

The V and J genes are TRBV5-1 and TRBJ2-5, with 8 bases fitting TRBD2. From germline, CDR1 is SGHRS and CDR2 YFSETQ. The V gene end was trimmed by 0 bases and the J gene end by 7 bases; junction bases not matched to a gene: 11. The CDR3 is made up of 16 amino acids. CDR3: CASSLAGRAGEGTQYF. CDR3 DNA: TGCGCCAGCAGCTTGGCCGGAAGAGCGGGAGAGGGGACCCAGTACTTC.

In regard to this clonotype: A much larger clone differs by one base, so this may be a read error. V is TRBV5-1 and J is TRBJ2-5, with TRBD1 as a possible D gene (6 bases). The CDR3 covers 13 residues. Germline V lookup: CDR1 SGHRS, CDR2 YFSETQ. Trimming took 4 bases from V and 11 from J, leaving 18 bases between them. In nucleotides, the CDR3 is TGCGCCAGCAGCGTCGGACAGCTTTACGGGCAGTACTTC. It is translated as CASSVGQLYGQYF.

This clonotype has more than one count but fewer than ten. The chain recombines TRBV4-1 with TRBJ2-5; TRBD2 might be the D (6 bases). The CDR3 runs 17 residues. V shed 0 bases and J shed 0 bases, with 14 bases lying between them. Germline V CDR1 and CDR2: MGHRA, YSYEKL. The CDR3 region has the DNA TGCGCCAGCAGCCAAGAGCCCGGGACTCCTTACCAAGAGACCCAGTACTTC. It translates to CASSQEPGTPYQETQYF.

The chain employs TRBV6-1 and TRBJ1-2; 10 nucleotides line up with TRBD1. Unmatched junction bases numbered 15, after V lost 6 bases and J lost 5 bases. The CDR3 covers 17 residues. The V gene's germline CDR1 is MNHNS and CDR2 SASEGT. CDR3 loop: CASSSGQGVLGSYGYTF. The CDR3 nucleotides read TGTGCCAGCAGCTCAGGACAGGGGGTATTGGGCTCTTATGGCTACACCTTC.

The gene calls are TRBV6-2 or TRBV6-3 and TRBJ2-1; 7 nucleotides match TRBD2. The end of the DNA aligns better with TRBJ2-7, so the J call may be wrong. Per the germline V gene, CDR1 is MNHEY and CDR2 is SVGEGT. The CDR3 has 14 residues. This CDR3 reads CASTRSGRYNEQYF. The CDR3 region has the DNA TGTGCCAGCACCCGTAGCGGGCGCTACAATGAGCAGTACTTC.

V and J are TRBV7-8 and TRBJ1-1; D unclear. V dropped 5 bases and J dropped 7 bases, with 17 bases sitting between them. From germline, CDR1 is SGHVS and CDR2 FQNEAQ. CDR3 length equals 14 residues. This chain's CDR3 is CASSLSGRNGEAFF. The DNA for the CDR3 is TGTGCCAGCAGCCTCTCTGGACGTAATGGTGAAGCTTTCTTT.

In its sample, this clonotype was seen a few times. The V gene is TRBV6-6, the J gene TRBJ1-1; a possible D gene is TRBD1 (6 bases). Germline loops: CDR1 MNHNY, CDR2 SVGAGI (reference sequence). The CDR3 runs to 14 residues. Trimming left V 2 bases short and J 0 bases short, with 7 bases between. This CDR3 reads CASSYGTMNTEAFF. CDR3 nucleotides: TGTGCCAGCAGTTACGGGACAATGAACACTGAAGCTTTCTTT.